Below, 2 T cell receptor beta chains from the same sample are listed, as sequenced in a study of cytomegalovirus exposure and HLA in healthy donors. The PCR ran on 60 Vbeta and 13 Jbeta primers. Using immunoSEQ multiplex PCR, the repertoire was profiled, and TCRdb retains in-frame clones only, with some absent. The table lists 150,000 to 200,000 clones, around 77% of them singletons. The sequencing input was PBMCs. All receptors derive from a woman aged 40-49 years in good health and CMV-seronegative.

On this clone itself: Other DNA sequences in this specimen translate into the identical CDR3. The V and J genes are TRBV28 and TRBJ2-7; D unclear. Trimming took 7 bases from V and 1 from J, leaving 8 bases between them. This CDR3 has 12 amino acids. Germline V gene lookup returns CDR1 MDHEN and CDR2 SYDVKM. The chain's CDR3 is CASTTGSYEQYF. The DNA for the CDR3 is TGTGCCAGCACCACGGGTTCCTACGAGCAGTACTTC.

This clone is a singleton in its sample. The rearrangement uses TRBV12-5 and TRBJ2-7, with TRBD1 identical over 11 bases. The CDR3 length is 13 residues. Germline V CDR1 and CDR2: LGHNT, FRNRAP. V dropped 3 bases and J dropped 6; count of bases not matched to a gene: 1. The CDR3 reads CASGLGTGGEQYF. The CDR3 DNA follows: TGTGCTAGTGGTTTAGGGACAGGGGGCGAGCAGTACTTC.